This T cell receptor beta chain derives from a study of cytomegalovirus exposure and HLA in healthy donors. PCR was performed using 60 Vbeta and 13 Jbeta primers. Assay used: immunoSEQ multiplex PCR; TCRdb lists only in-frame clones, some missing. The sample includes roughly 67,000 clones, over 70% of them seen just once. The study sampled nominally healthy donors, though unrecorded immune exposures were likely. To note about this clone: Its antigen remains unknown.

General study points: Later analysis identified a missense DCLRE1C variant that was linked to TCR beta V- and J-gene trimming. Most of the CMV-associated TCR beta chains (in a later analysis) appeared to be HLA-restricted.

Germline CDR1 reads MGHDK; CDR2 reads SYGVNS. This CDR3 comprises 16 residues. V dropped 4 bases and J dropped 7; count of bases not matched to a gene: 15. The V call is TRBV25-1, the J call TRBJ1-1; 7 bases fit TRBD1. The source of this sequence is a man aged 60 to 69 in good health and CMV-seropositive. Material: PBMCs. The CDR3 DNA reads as TGTGCCAGCAGTGGACGACAGGGCGGCCTAGACATTGAAGCTTTCTTT. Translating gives CASSGRQGGLDIEAFF.